This paragraph covers one T cell receptor beta chain sequence. The data were obtained in a study of blood T cell repertoires in COVID-19. Under the authors' procedure: Scientists estimated how many nucleated cells there were by amplifying reference gene primers. The data were produced by immunoSEQ multiplex PCR, yet TCRdb's version contains in-frame clones alone and is incomplete. V and J calls and clone size follow that table, whereas D and trimming were derived from the DNA. The top ten clones hold 2% to 2.5% of a sample with tens of thousands of clones, about 88% of them seen once. Trimming cost V 1 base and J 4 bases; bases outside gene matches: 6. This CDR3 is built from 16 residues. CDR1 and CDR2 (germline): MNHNY, SVGAGI (reference sequence).

This chain joins TRBV6-6 and TRBJ1-3; 8 bases align to TRBD1. This TCR was sampled from a human donor in a cohort sampled during active COVID-19. Input material: peripheral blood. DNA for the CDR3: TGTGCCAGCAGTTACTTCCCGGGACAGGTGGGAAACACCATATATTTT. Protein: CASSYFPGQVGNTIYF.